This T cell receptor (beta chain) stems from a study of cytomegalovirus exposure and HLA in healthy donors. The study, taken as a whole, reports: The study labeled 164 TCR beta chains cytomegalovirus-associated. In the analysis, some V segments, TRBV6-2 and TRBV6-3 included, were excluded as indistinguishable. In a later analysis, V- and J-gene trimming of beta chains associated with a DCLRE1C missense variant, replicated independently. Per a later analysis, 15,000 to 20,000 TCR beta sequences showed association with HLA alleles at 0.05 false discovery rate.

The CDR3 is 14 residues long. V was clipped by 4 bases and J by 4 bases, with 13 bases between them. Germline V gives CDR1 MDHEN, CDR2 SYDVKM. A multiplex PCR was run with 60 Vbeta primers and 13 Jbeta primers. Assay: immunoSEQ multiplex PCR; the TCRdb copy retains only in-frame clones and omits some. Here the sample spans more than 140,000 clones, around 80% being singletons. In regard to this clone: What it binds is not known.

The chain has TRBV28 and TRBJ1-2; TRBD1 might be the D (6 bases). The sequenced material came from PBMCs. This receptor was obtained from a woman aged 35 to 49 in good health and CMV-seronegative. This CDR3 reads CASSSPTGGYGYTF. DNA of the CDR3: TGTGCCAGCAGTTCACCGACAGGTGGCTATGGCTACACCTTC.